This T cell receptor (beta chain) emerged from a study of blood T cell repertoires in COVID-19. Across the study: Spain, Italy and the United States supplied samples that represented acute and convalescent COVID-19. T cells, B-cell-depleted T cells, or PBMCs supplied cDNA or gDNA.

Original data processing: Quantification of nucleated cells was approximated via reference gene primer amplification. Profiled with immunoSEQ multiplex PCR; TCRdb holds only in-frame clones, not every one. For V, J and clone size, that table is used; D and trimming come from the DNA. Here the sample spans about 210,000 clones, about three quarters being singletons. V gave up 5 bases and J gave up 10 bases, with 18 bases separating them. The germline gives CDR1 SNHLY, CDR2 FYNNEI. The length of the CDR3 is 15 residues. The rearrangement joins TRBV2 to TRBJ1-6; D uncertain. Sequences were obtained from peripheral blood. The source is a woman in her 70s with acute or convalescent COVID-19. DNA for the CDR3: TGTGCCAGCAGTCTTGACGGTGGAGGAGGGTCACCCCTCCACTTT. Protein sequence: CASSLDGGGGSPLHF.